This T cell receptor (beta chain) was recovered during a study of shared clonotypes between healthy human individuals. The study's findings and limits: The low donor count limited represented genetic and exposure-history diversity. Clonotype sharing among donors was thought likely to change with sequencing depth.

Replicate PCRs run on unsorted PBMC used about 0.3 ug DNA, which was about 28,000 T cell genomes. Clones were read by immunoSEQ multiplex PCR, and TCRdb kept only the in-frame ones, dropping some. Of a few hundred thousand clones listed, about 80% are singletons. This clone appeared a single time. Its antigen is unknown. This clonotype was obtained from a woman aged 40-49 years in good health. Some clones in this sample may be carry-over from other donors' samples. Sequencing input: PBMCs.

The DNA for the CDR3 is TGTGCCAGCAGCGTACCGGGACGAGAGCAGTTCTTC. Translating it yields CASSVPGREQFF. The chain uses TRBV7-3 and TRBJ2-1; D may be TRBD1 or TRBD2 (5 bases each). V dropped 5 bases and J dropped 10 bases, with 12 bases sitting between them. This CDR3 comprises 12 residues. Germline-derived CDR1 and CDR2 are SGHTA and FQGTGA.